These 13 T cell receptor beta chains came from one sample sequenced in a study of cytomegalovirus exposure and HLA in healthy donors. Researchers ran the PCR with 60 Vbeta and 13 Jbeta primers. Measured with immunoSEQ multiplex PCR; TCRdb has only the in-frame clones, and not every one. Of 98,000 or so clones in the sample, 65% to 80% are singletons; the top ten hold roughly 8.3%. The sequenced sample consisted of PBMCs. The receptors here all came from a human donor in good health.

The rearrangement links TRBV30 to TRBJ1-2; D call uncertain. This CDR3 region has 14 residues. CDR1 and CDR2 (germline): GTSNPN, SVGIG (reference sequence). The ends were cut back, 4 bases at V and 5 bases at J, with 17 bases in the middle. In DNA, the CDR3 is TGTGCCTGGATAGCGTTCGGGTTCGGATATGGCTACACCTTC. It yields the protein CAWIAFGFGYGYTF.

This sequence joins TRBV28 and TRBJ1-1, with D perhaps TRBD1 (6 bases). Per germline, CDR1 MDHEN and CDR2 SYDVKM. The V gene lost 6 bases and the J gene lost 1 base, with 12 bases spanning the gap. The CDR3 spans 14 residues. The CDR3, as DNA: TGTGCCAGCAGCGGCGGACAGACGAACACTGAAGCTTTCTTT. Translation gives CASSGGQTNTEAFF.

The rearrangement links TRBV7-9 to TRBJ2-1; 7 bases are a match to TRBD1. CDR1 is SEHNR, CDR2 FQNEAQ, per germline (reference sequence). The CDR3 totals 12 residues. V was clipped by 7 bases and J by 7 bases; unmatched bases: 4. Here the CDR3 DNA reads TGTGCCAGCACCCAGGGGGTAAATGAGCAGTTCTTC. Its protein product is CASTQGVNEQFF.

The table lists this clone with a count of one. The J gene is TRBJ1-2, the V gene TRBV4-1; the D is unclear. The germline CDR1 and CDR2 sequences are MGHRA and YSYEKL. The CDR3 covers 16 residues. Trimming pared 0 bases from V and 8 bases from J, leaving 19 bases between. The CDR3 DNA follows: TGCGCCAGCAGCCAAGAGGCAGGTCAGGTGAATAAGGGCTACACCTTC. The encoded protein is CASSQEAGQVNKGYTF.

This clone was seen a handful of times. The chain has TRBV9 and TRBJ1-3; 10 bases are a match to TRBD1. This CDR3 comprises 15 residues. Germline V CDR1 and CDR2: SGDLS, YYNGEE. V lost 0 bases and J lost 4; bases outside the gene matches: 1. The CDR3 DNA follows: TGTGCCAGCAGCGTAGGACAGGGGGCGGGAAACACCATATATTTT. Translation gives CASSVGQGAGNTIYF.

The rearrangement joins TRBV14 to TRBJ1-1, with TRBD1 as a possible D gene (5 bases). The germline V gene has CDR1 SGHDN and CDR2 FVKESK. This CDR3 comprises 18 residues. V lost 0 bases to trimming and J lost 4 bases, with 21 bases between them. In DNA, the CDR3 is TGTGCCAGCAGCCAAGATCTAGGGGAAATCGGGAGGAGCACTGAAGCTTTCTTT. This codes for CASSQDLGEIGRSTEAFF.

The chain uses TRBV5-1 and TRBJ1-1; 9 bases are a match to TRBD1. Germline values: CDR1 SGHRS, CDR2 YFSETQ. This CDR3 has 15 residues. The V gene end was trimmed by 3 bases and the J gene end by 4 bases; junction bases not matched to a gene: 7. CDR3 in amino acids: CASSSNRGRPTEAFF. As DNA, the CDR3 is TGCGCCAGCAGCTCAAACAGGGGGCGACCCACTGAAGCTTTCTTT.

The chain has TRBV7-2 and TRBJ2-7; TRBD1 matches at 7 bases. This CDR3 has 15 amino acids. V lost 3 bases and J lost 5; bases outside the gene matches: 10. Germline CDR1 reads SGHTA; CDR2 reads FQGNSA. CDR3 region: CASSLSGQVGDEQYF. The CDR3 nucleotides read TGTGCCAGCAGCTTGTCCGGACAGGTCGGGGACGAGCAGTACTTC.

This clone was seen ten or more times. This chain connects TRBV5-4 to TRBJ2-3; TRBD2 matches 8 bases. Germline CDR1 is SGHNT and CDR2 is YYREEE (reference sequence). V lost 10 bases to trimming and J lost 6 bases; unmatched junction nucleotides: 13. CDR3 length equals 14 residues. CDR3 protein: CAWRVSGRMDTQYF. The CDR3 DNA follows: TGTGCCTGGAGGGTCAGCGGGAGAATGGATACGCAGTATTTT.

V is TRBV30 and J is TRBJ1-6; D uncertain. In germline, CDR1 is GTSNPN, CDR2 SVGIG (reference sequence). The CDR3 consists of 13 residues. With 3 bases removed from V and 12 bases from J, the gap between germline ends came to 15 bases. CDR3 nucleotides: TGTGCCTGGAGAAGTCTAGTGCGTCAACCCCTCCACTTT. Protein product: CAWRSLVRQPLHF.

This clone was found once. This rearrangement joins TRBV11-2 to TRBJ2-1; 10 positions match TRBD2. Trimming removed 4 bases from V and 14 bases from J; junction bases left unmatched: 14. The V gene's germline CDR1 is SGHAT and CDR2 FQNNGV. The CDR3 totals 15 residues. CDR3 sequence: CASSSGGLAEGEKFF. The CDR3 coding sequence is TGTGCCAGCAGCTCAGGAGGACTAGCGGAAGGAGAGAAGTTCTTC.

The chain carries TRBV25-1 and TRBJ2-5; TRBD2 agrees at 8 bases. The CDR3 loop spans 15 amino acids. Germline V lookup: CDR1 MGHDK, CDR2 SYGVNS. V shed 6 bases and J 0 bases; nucleotides not matched to a gene: 6. The CDR3 bases are TGTGCCAGCAGCGGGAGCGGGGGATACCAAGAGACCCAGTACTTC. This sequence encodes CASSGSGGYQETQYF.

The chain couples TRBV6-5 to TRBJ1-4; 9 nucleotides match TRBD1. From germline, CDR1 is MNHEY and CDR2 SVGAGI. This CDR3 is 15 amino acids long. V was clipped by 7 bases and J by 6 bases; unmatched bases: 9. CDR3 nucleotides: TGTGCCAGCACCCCACGGACAGGGGAATATGAAAAACTGTTTTTT. Its protein product is CASTPRTGEYEKLFF.